Below are 25 T cell receptor beta chains sequenced from a single sample in a study of cytomegalovirus exposure and HLA in healthy donors. Researchers ran the PCR with 60 Vbeta and 13 Jbeta primers. Assay used: immunoSEQ multiplex PCR; TCRdb lists only in-frame clones, some missing. Among 150,000 to 200,000 clones listed, nearly 70% were seen once. Specimen: PBMCs. The receptors stem from a young man in good health and CMV-seropositive.

V is TRBV7-3 and J is TRBJ2-1; TRBD1 aligns across 8 bases. Per the germline V gene, CDR1 is SGHTA and CDR2 is FQGTGA. The trim removed 1 base at V and 9 bases at J, leaving 14 bases unmatched. This CDR3 comprises 17 residues. The CDR3 sequence is CASSLRGTGYPASEQFF. The CDR3 nucleotides are TGTGCCAGCAGCTTAAGGGGGACAGGATATCCAGCAAGTGAGCAGTTCTTC.

The rearrangement joins TRBV6-5 to TRBJ1-5; a weak D match, TRBD1 (6 bases). V lost 7 bases, J lost 7 bases, and 14 bases lay in between. The germline V gene has CDR1 MNHEY and CDR2 SVGAGI. The CDR3 contains 13 residues. The CDR3: CASNRDNLQPQHF. The CDR3 region has the DNA TGTGCCAGCAACCGGGACAACTTACAGCCCCAGCATTTT.

This chain links TRBV6-5 with TRBJ2-7; possible D gene TRBD2, 6 bases. The CDR3 is 14 residues long. V shed 4 bases and J shed 1 base, with 11 bases lying between them. The germline gives CDR1 MNHEY, CDR2 SVGAGI. In DNA form, the CDR3 reads TGTGCCAGCAGTTTAATCGGGAGTTCCTACGAGCAGTACTTC. Protein: CASSLIGSSYEQYF.

This clone was seen a few times. J is TRBJ2-5 and V is TRBV7-2, with D possibly matching TRBD2 (6 bases). Germline CDR1 and CDR2: SGHTA and FQGNSA. Trimming removed 3 bases from V and 5 bases from J, with 10 bases in between. The CDR3 is 13 residues long. The CDR3 region has the DNA TGTGCCAGCAGCTTCGCGGGAATCGAGACCCAGTACTTC. It yields the protein CASSFAGIETQYF.

The V gene is TRBV6-4, the J gene TRBJ2-7, with D uncertain. Germline CDR1 reads MRHNA; CDR2 reads SNTAGT. The CDR3 length is 14 residues. The ends were cut back, 2 bases at V and 2 bases at J, with 10 bases in the middle. In nucleotides, the CDR3 is TGTGCCAGCAGTGACAAACCTACAGCCTACGAGCAGTACTTC. Translating gives CASSDKPTAYEQYF.

The chain has TRBV7-9 and TRBJ1-1; D is unresolved. Germline lookup yields CDR1 SEHNR and CDR2 FQNEAQ (reference sequence). V lost 6 bases, J lost 8 bases, and 16 bases lay in between. The CDR3 spans 13 residues. CDR3 protein: CASRPEGRKEAFF. CDR3 sequence (DNA): TGTGCCAGCAGGCCCGAGGGCCGTAAAGAAGCTTTCTTT.

The V call is TRBV30, the J call TRBJ2-5; D gene uncertain. This CDR3 is 12 amino acids long. Trimming took 2 bases from V and 5 from J, leaving 9 bases between them. In germline, CDR1 is GTSNPN, CDR2 SVGIG (reference sequence). The DNA for the CDR3 is TGTGCCTGGAGTCGAGTGCCCGAGACCCAGTACTTC. Its protein is CAWSRVPETQYF. Variable domain in full (rest from reference TRBV30 and TRBJ2-5): SQTIHQWPATLVQPVGSPLSLECTVEGTSNPNLYWYRQAAGRGLQLLFYSVGIGQISSEVPQNLSASRPQDRQFILSSKKLLLSDSGFYLCAWSRVPETQYFGPGTRLLVL.

On this clone itself: The identical CDR3 is also encoded by other nucleotide sequences in the sample. The chain couples TRBV27 to TRBJ1-5; the D gene is possibly TRBD1 (6 bases). V lost 5 bases and J lost 4, with 6 bases in between. Germline CDR1 reads MNHEY; CDR2 reads SMNVEV (reference sequence). This CDR3 spans 12 amino acids. CDR3 coding DNA: TGTGCCAGCAGTACAGGGAATCAGCCCCAGCATTTT. Its protein is CASSTGNQPQHF.

This chain links TRBV10-3 with TRBJ2-5; possibly TRBD2 for D (6 bases). This CDR3 is built from 14 residues. Per germline, CDR1 ENHRY and CDR2 SYGVKD. Trimming shortened V by 3 bases and J by 1 base, and 9 bases separated the two germline ends. This chain's CDR3 is CAISDFGGQETQYF. The CDR3 nucleotides are TGTGCCATCAGTGATTTCGGGGGCCAAGAGACCCAGTACTTC.

This clone has only a few counts. V usage is TRBV11-2 and J usage is TRBJ1-1; D gene ambiguous. Trimming left V 1 base short and J 1 base short, with 4 bases between. There are 13 residues in the CDR3. Germline V gives CDR1 SGHAT, CDR2 FQNNGV. The CDR3 is CASSLARNTEAFF. CDR3 DNA sequence: TGTGCCAGCAGCTTAGCTCGGAACACTGAAGCTTTCTTT.

CDR3 loop: CASSLQGSQQYF. CDR3 sequence (DNA): TGTGCCAGCAGTTTACAGGGAAGTCAACAGTACTTC. The rearrangement links TRBV27 to TRBJ2-5; TRBD1 might be the D (5 bases). V dropped 2 bases and J dropped 11 bases, with 12 bases sitting between them. The CDR3 is made up of 12 amino acids. Germline CDR1 reads MNHEY; CDR2 reads SMNVEV (reference sequence).

This clone has a handful of counts. The chain has TRBV2 and TRBJ2-5; D ambiguous. The J call may be faulty, since TRBJ2-7 better matches the DNA end. The length of the CDR3 is 11 residues. In germline, CDR1 is SNHLY, CDR2 FYNNEI. The CDR3 region is CASSDVSEQYF. DNA of the CDR3: TGTGCCAGCAGTGACGTGAGCGAGCAGTACTTC.

There are a few counts of this clone. The rearrangement joins TRBV25-1 to TRBJ2-5; a weak D match, TRBD1 (6 bases). The CDR3 contains 14 residues. Germline V gives CDR1 MGHDK, CDR2 SYGVNS. Trimming cost V 4 bases and J 1 base, with 10 bases left between them. CDR3 loop: CASSVYRAQETQYF. The CDR3 DNA sequence: TGTGCCAGCAGTGTTTACAGGGCCCAAGAGACCCAGTACTTC.

This clone was counted only a few times. The junction does not match germline at one end; this may be a read error. The chain uses TRBV4-1 and TRBJ1-3; D gene unclear. The CDR3 length is 13 residues. The germline V gene encodes CDR1 MGHRA and CDR2 YSYEKL. In DNA form, the CDR3 reads TGCGCCAGCACCCAAGAGGGCGCAAACACCATATATTTT. Amino acids: CASTQEGANTIYF.

This rearrangement joins TRBV27 to TRBJ2-2, with D perhaps matching TRBD2 (6 bases). V was pared by 4 bases and J by 6 bases, with 9 bases between. CDR3 length equals 13 residues. Germline assignment: CDR1 MNHEY and CDR2 SMNVEV (reference sequence). CDR3 residues: CASSWGEPGELFF. DNA for the CDR3: TGTGCCAGCAGTTGGGGGGAGCCCGGGGAGCTGTTTTTT.

The V call is TRBV30, the J call TRBJ2-7, with TRBD2 as a possible D gene (5 bases). This CDR3 has 13 amino acids. The germline V gene has CDR1 GTSNPN and CDR2 SVGIG (reference sequence). Trimming took off 4 bases at V and 2 bases at J, with 12 bases between the two ends. CDR3 sequence: CAWTTGVAYEQYF. The CDR3 DNA is TGTGCCTGGACGACCGGGGTTGCCTACGAGCAGTACTTC.

This clone showed up just a few times. The V and J genes are TRBV5-1 and TRBJ2-3; possible D gene TRBD1, 6 bases. Germline lookup yields CDR1 SGHRS and CDR2 YFSETQ. The V end lost 2 bases, the J end lost 0 bases, and 7 bases lay between the germline ends. The CDR3 is 14 amino acids. The CDR3 DNA is TGCGCCAGCAGCTTAGGACAGAGCACAGATACGCAGTATTTT. Protein sequence: CASSLGQSTDTQYF.

The J gene is TRBJ2-1, the V gene TRBV7-3; TRBD2 matches at 12 bases. The CDR3 extends over 15 amino acids. Germline V gene data show CDR1 as SGHTA and CDR2 as FQGTGA. The V and J ends lost 5 bases and 4 bases, in that order; junction bases with no gene match: 3. The CDR3 spells CASSQGTSGYNEQFF. The DNA for the CDR3 is TGTGCCAGCAGCCAGGGGACTAGCGGGTACAATGAGCAGTTCTTC.

About this clone: One end of the junction fails to match germline, which may point to a read error. Other DNA sequences from this sample encode an identical CDR3 as well. The V gene is TRBV5-1, the J gene TRBJ2-2, with TRBD1 matching over 7 bases. The CDR3 runs to 17 residues. The germline CDR1 and CDR2 sequences are SGHRS and YFSETQ. As DNA, the CDR3 is TGCGCCAGCAGCTCCGTAATGAGGGGGCGATACACAGGGGAGCTGTTTTTT. Its protein product is CASSSVMRGRYTGELFF. The full variable domain, rest sourced from reference TRBV5-1 and TRBJ2-2, is KAGVTQTPRYLIKTRGQQVTLSCSPISGHRSVSWYQQTPGQGLQFLFEYFSETQRNKGNFPGRFSGRQFSNSRSEMNVSTLELGDSALYLCASSSVMRGRYTGELFFGEGSRLTVL.

At least ten counts were recorded for this clone. This same CDR3 is encoded by further DNA sequences in the sample. The rearrangement links TRBV30 to TRBJ1-5; a weak D match, TRBD1 (5 bases). The CDR3 contains 15 residues. The germline V gene encodes CDR1 GTSNPN and CDR2 SVGIG (reference sequence). Trimming stripped 1 base from V and 0 bases from J, with 10 bases between. CDR3 DNA: TGTGCCTGGAGTGAGGGGCTGAATAGCAATCAGCCCCAGCATTTT. Protein: CAWSEGLNSNQPQHF.

The rearrangement links TRBV7-3 to TRBJ2-6, with TRBD2 matching over 7 bases. CDR1 is SGHTA and CDR2 is FQGTGA in the germline V gene. J was trimmed by 1 base and V by 7 bases; bases with no gene match: 1. The length of the CDR3 is 14 residues. CDR3 sequence (DNA): TGTGCCAGCACGGGGGGATCTGGGGCCAACGTCCTGACTTTC. It is translated as CASTGGSGANVLTF.

This rearrangement joins TRBV5-1 to TRBJ2-1; 11 positions match TRBD2. The CDR3 is made up of 19 amino acids. With 1 base clipped from V and 4 bases from J, the junction kept 13 bases outside the gene matches. Germline V gene sequence: CDR1 SGHRS, CDR2 YFSETQ. The CDR3 region is CASSLRVLAGATGYNEQFF. The CDR3 DNA is TGCGCCAGCAGCTTGAGGGTACTAGCGGGAGCAACCGGGTACAATGAGCAGTTCTTC.

This chain joins TRBV10-3 and TRBJ1-1; TRBD1 is a possible D gene (5 bases). Germline CDR1 ENHRY, CDR2 SYGVKD. V was shortened by 6 bases and J by 0 bases, with 11 bases between the two germline ends. There are 14 residues in the CDR3. The CDR3 spells CAIRIAGVNTEAFF. CDR3 sequence (DNA): TGTGCCATCAGAATCGCGGGGGTGAACACTGAAGCTTTCTTT.

A few counts support this clone. The V and J genes are TRBV30 and TRBJ2-3; 14 bases agree with TRBD2. Germline V lookup: CDR1 GTSNPN, CDR2 SVGIG (reference sequence). The CDR3 extends over 17 amino acids. The ends lost 4 bases at V and 4 bases at J; junction bases unmatched: 10. CDR3 sequence: CAWMNPGLAGAPDTQYF. CDR3 bases: TGTGCCTGGATGAACCCGGGACTAGCGGGAGCCCCAGATACGCAGTATTTT.

The chain links TRBV9 to TRBJ2-2; TRBD1 is a possible D gene (5 bases). Germline values: CDR1 SGDLS, CDR2 YYNGEE. There are 16 residues in the CDR3. The V gene lost 0 bases and the J gene lost 2 bases, with 11 bases spanning the gap. The CDR3 loop is CASSVDSQGNTGELFF. CDR3 in DNA: TGTGCCAGCAGCGTAGATTCGCAGGGTAACACCGGGGAGCTGTTTTTT. Based on the CDR3 plus reference TRBV9 and TRBJ2-2, the full variable domain is DSGVTQTPKHLITATGQRVTLRCSPRSGDLSVYWYQQSLDQGLQFLIQYYNGEERAKGNILERFSAQQFPDLHSELNLSSLELGDSALYFCASSVDSQGNTGELFFGEGSRLTVL.